One and the same sample provided the 30 T cell receptor beta chains below, sequenced in a study of blood T cell repertoires in COVID-19. The protocol was immunoSEQ multiplex PCR, while the TCRdb copy is restricted to in-frame clones and leaves out a portion. The sample carries roughly 200,000 clones, roughly 88% recorded once. Sequenced: peripheral blood. The receptors originated from a woman between 40 and 55 years old who had recovered from COVID-19.

The chain links TRBV9 to TRBJ2-2, with a tentative D call TRBD1 (6 bases). Germline V gene data show CDR1 as SGDLS and CDR2 as YYNGEE. V was pared by 0 bases and J by 4 bases, with 10 bases between. This CDR3 is 15 amino acids long. The DNA for the CDR3 is TGTGCCAGCAGCGTAGCACAGGGTGGCACCGGGGAGCTGTTTTTT. Translating it yields CASSVAQGGTGELFF. The full variable domain, rest sourced from reference TRBV9 and TRBJ2-2, is DSGVTQTPKHLITATGQRVTLRCSPRSGDLSVYWYQQSLDQGLQFLIQYYNGEERAKGNILERFSAQQFPDLHSELNLSSLELGDSALYFCASSVAQGGTGELFFGEGSRLTVL.

As DNA, the CDR3 is TGTGCCAGCAGCTTGCAGGGGGACAGTTCCCCGGGAGGAAACACCATATATTTT. Translated, it gives CASSLQGDSSPGGNTIYF. V and J are TRBV5-8 and TRBJ1-3; 7 nucleotides agree with TRBD1. With 1 base clipped from V and 4 bases from J, the junction kept 14 bases outside the gene matches. CDR1 SGHTS and CDR2 YDEGEE come from the germline V gene. The CDR3 runs to 18 residues. The complete variable domain, with remaining parts taken from reference TRBV5-8 and TRBJ1-3, reads EAGVTQSPTHLIKTRGQQATLRCSPISGHTSVYWYQQALGLGLQFLLWYDEGEERNRGNFPPRFSGRQFPNYSSELNVNALELEDSALYLCASSLQGDSSPGGNTIYFGEGSWLTVV.

The chain's CDR3 is CASSLAAVNYGYTF. The CDR3 DNA sequence: TGTGCCAGCAGCTTGGCCGCAGTTAACTATGGCTACACCTTC. The chain employs TRBV5-4 and TRBJ1-2; D is ambiguous. This CDR3 contains 14 residues. Per the germline V gene, CDR1 is SGHNT and CDR2 is YYREEE (reference sequence). The V and J ends lost 0 bases and 1 base respectively, with 7 bases between them. Looking up the rest from reference TRBV5-4 and TRBJ1-2 gives the full variable domain: ETGVTQSPTHLIKTRGQQVTLRCSSQSGHNTVSWYQQALGQGPQFIFQYYREEENGRGNFPPRFSGLQFPNYSSELNVNALELDDSALYLCASSLAAVNYGYTFGSGTRLTVV.

This sequence joins TRBV19 and TRBJ1-5, with 11 bases identical to TRBD1. There are 15 residues in the CDR3. Trimming took 3 bases from V and 4 from J; bases not matched to a gene: 2. Germline CDR1 reads LNHDA; CDR2 reads SQIVND (reference sequence). CDR3 DNA: TGTGCCAGTAGTATGGGACAGGGGGTAAATCAGCCCCAGCATTTT. Residues: CASSMGQGVNQPQHF.

The CDR3 DNA reads TGTGCCAGTACGGCACTAGCGGAGACAAACACAGATACGCAGTATTTT. This translates into CASTALAETNTDTQYF. The chain has TRBV19 and TRBJ2-3; TRBD2 matches at 8 bases. CDR3 length equals 16 residues. Germline V gene sequence: CDR1 LNHDA, CDR2 SQIVND (reference sequence). With 7 bases clipped from V and 2 bases from J, the junction kept 11 bases outside the gene matches.

J is TRBJ2-2 and V is TRBV7-9, with 8 bases identical to TRBD1. The CDR3 is 15 residues long. In germline, CDR1 is SEHNR, CDR2 FQNEAQ (reference sequence). Trimming cost V 7 bases and J 4 bases; bases outside gene matches: 8. The CDR3 reads CASNFGQGGTGELFF. The CDR3 DNA is TGTGCCAGCAACTTCGGACAGGGCGGCACCGGGGAGCTGTTTTTT.

The chain is built from TRBV5-6 and TRBJ1-1; 8 bases match TRBD1. Germline loops: CDR1 SGHDT, CDR2 YYEEEE. This CDR3 contains 14 residues. The junction had 6 bases not matched to a gene; V was cut back by 3 bases and J by 5 bases. CDR3 protein: CASSSQGANTEAFF. The CDR3 nucleotides read TGTGCCAGCAGCTCGCAGGGGGCGAATACTGAAGCTTTCTTT.

This clone was detected only once. The V and J genes are TRBV29-1 and TRBJ2-7, with 7 bases that match TRBD1. This CDR3 comprises 15 residues. V was clipped by 6 bases and J by 0 bases; unmatched bases: 11. CDR1 is SQVTM and CDR2 is ANQGSEA in the germline V gene. CDR3 sequence: CSVRGTVKSSYEQYF. CDR3 DNA sequence: TGCAGCGTCCGTGGGACAGTCAAGAGCTCCTACGAGCAGTACTTC.

This clone appeared once. The identical CDR3 is also encoded by other nucleotide sequences in the sample. The V and J genes are TRBV6-6 and TRBJ1-5; D not resolved. Germline V gene sequence: CDR1 MNHNY, CDR2 SVGAGI (reference sequence). The CDR3 extends over 12 amino acids. V gave up 3 bases and J gave up 4 bases, with 4 bases separating them. CDR3 protein: CASSYLNQPQHF. DNA for the CDR3: TGTGCCAGCAGTTATTTAAATCAGCCCCAGCATTTT.

This clone occurred a few times. The V gene is TRBV6-5, the J gene TRBJ1-1; D gene uncertain. With 0 bases removed from V and 8 bases from J, the gap between germline ends came to 13 bases. The CDR3 consists of 14 residues. Germline CDR1 MNHEY, CDR2 SVGAGI. CDR3 sequence (DNA): TGTGCCAGCAGTTACTCTTTCGCAGACTACGAAGCTTTCTTT. Translation: CASSYSFADYEAFF.

This clone was seen just once. The J gene is TRBJ1-1, the V gene TRBV6-5, with a tentative D call TRBD1 (6 bases). V was shortened by 2 bases and J by 8 bases, with 15 bases between the two germline ends. CDR3 size: 14 residues. In germline, CDR1 is MNHEY, CDR2 SVGAGI. In nucleotides, the CDR3 is TGTGCCAGCAGTTACCCAGGGCGGGGGGCCGAAGCTTTCTTT. Protein: CASSYPGRGAEAFF.

V gene TRBV5-6 combines with J gene TRBJ2-7; TRBD1 is a possible D gene (5 bases). With 3 bases removed from V and 3 bases from J, the gap between germline ends came to 7 bases. In germline, CDR1 is SGHDT, CDR2 YYEEEE. The CDR3 extends over 12 amino acids. In DNA, the CDR3 is TGTGCCAGCAGCTCTGACAGCTACGAGCAGTACTTC. Its translation: CASSSDSYEQYF.

The CDR3 spells CASYRDRAEKLFF. The CDR3 bases are TGTGCCAGCTACCGGGACAGGGCTGAAAAACTGTTTTTT. V and J are TRBV2 and TRBJ1-4, with 9 bases that match TRBD1. The ends lost 8 bases at V and 7 bases at J; junction bases unmatched: 5. This CDR3 has 13 amino acids. Germline V gene sequence: CDR1 SNHLY, CDR2 FYNNEI.

In its sample, this clone was seen once. The CDR3 DNA reads TGTGCCACCTCGGGTGAAGTCAATCAGCCCCAGCATTTT. It is translated as CATSGEVNQPQHF. The chain couples TRBV5-4 to TRBJ1-5, with D uncertain. CDR1 is SGHNT, CDR2 YYREEE, per germline (reference sequence). This CDR3 spans 13 amino acids. V lost 9 bases, J lost 3 bases, and 13 bases lay in between.

The chain combines TRBV27 with TRBJ1-1, with TRBD1 matching 7 bases. The junction had 7 bases not matched to a gene; V was cut back by 5 bases and J by 7 bases. CDR1 is MNHEY, CDR2 SMNVEV, per germline (reference sequence). The CDR3 sequence is 13 residues long. The DNA for the CDR3 is TGTGCCAGCAGTACCCCGGACAGGCTTGAAGCTTTCTTT. Its protein product is CASSTPDRLEAFF.

The chain joins TRBV7-9 to TRBJ2-7, with TRBD1 matching 7 bases. CDR1 is SEHNR, CDR2 FQNEAQ, per germline (reference sequence). CDR3 length: 14 residues. The V segment lost 4 bases and the J segment 2 bases; nucleotides outside the gene matches: 5. The CDR3 DNA reads as TGTGCCAGCAGCTCCGGACAGGTAACCTACGAGCAGTACTTC. Its protein product is CASSSGQVTYEQYF.

This clone was detected a few times. The chain joins TRBV2 to TRBJ1-5; no clear D gene. Germline CDR1 and CDR2: SNHLY and FYNNEI. The CDR3 totals 13 residues. Trimming left V 8 bases short and J 2 bases short, with 10 bases between. The chain's CDR3 is CASGLAGNQPQHF. The CDR3 nucleotides are TGTGCCAGCGGTCTGGCAGGCAATCAGCCCCAGCATTTT.

This chain links TRBV7-9 with TRBJ1-5, with D unresolved. The CDR3 is 13 residues long. Germline assignment: CDR1 SEHNR and CDR2 FQNEAQ (reference sequence). Trimming shortened V by 5 bases and J by 6 bases, and 11 bases separated the two germline ends. As DNA, the CDR3 is TGTGCCAGCAGCCCGGGTTCGGGTCAGCCCCAGCATTTT. Its protein is CASSPGSGQPQHF.

A few counts support this clone. This chain links TRBV2 with TRBJ1-6; D call uncertain. CDR3 length: 12 residues. Germline CDR1 reads SNHLY; CDR2 reads FYNNEI. The V gene lost 3 bases and the J gene lost 9 bases, with 6 bases spanning the gap. DNA for the CDR3: TGTGCCAGCAGTGAGGAGCTTTCACCCCTCCACTTT. Translated: CASSEELSPLHF. Variable domain in full (rest from reference TRBV2 and TRBJ1-6): EPEVTQTPSHQVTQMGQEVILRCVPISNHLYFYWYRQILGQKVEFLVSFYNNEISEKSEIFDDQFSVERPDGSNFTLKIRSTKLEDSAMYFCASSEELSPLHFGNGTRLTVT.

This clone appeared once. The chain employs TRBV12-3 or TRBV12-4 and TRBJ2-7; D remains unclear. The V end was cut by 2 bases, the J end by 7 bases, with 9 bases between. The CDR3 covers 12 residues. CDR3 bases: TGTGCCAGCAGTTTACCTCCTAGTGAGCAGTACTTC. It translates to CASSLPPSEQYF.

V gene TRBV6-2 or TRBV6-3 combines with J gene TRBJ1-1; D gene uncertain. This CDR3 spans 12 amino acids. Trimming stripped 2 bases from V and 6 bases from J, with 7 bases between. In germline, CDR1 is MNHEY, CDR2 SVGEGT. The CDR3 bases are TGTGCCAGCAGTTACCGGGGTTCTGAAGCTTTCTTT. Its translation is CASSYRGSEAFF.

The V and J genes are TRBV6-2 or TRBV6-3 and TRBJ2-7, with D maybe TRBD1 (6 bases). Trimming took 3 bases from V and 2 from J, leaving 17 bases between them. From germline, CDR1 is MNHEY and CDR2 SVGEGT. This CDR3 contains 16 residues. DNA of the CDR3: TGTGCCAGCAGTTATCAGGGAACAGGGACCCCCTACGAGCAGTACTTC. Translated: CASSYQGTGTPYEQYF.

The V and J genes are TRBV30 and TRBJ2-1; a possible D gene is TRBD2 (5 bases). Germline-derived CDR1 and CDR2 are GTSNPN and SVGIG (reference sequence). Trimming pared 1 base from V and 4 bases from J, leaving 11 bases between. The CDR3 loop spans 14 amino acids. The CDR3 is CAWSGGLPYNEQFF. The CDR3 bases are TGTGCCTGGAGTGGCGGGCTACCGTACAATGAGCAGTTCTTC.

The chain is built from TRBV29-1 and TRBJ1-1; TRBD1 matches 7 bases. Trimming removed 6 bases from V and 4 bases from J; junction bases left unmatched: 8. The CDR3 has 13 amino acids. Germline CDR1 and CDR2: SQVTM and ANQGSEA. CDR3 loop: CSVSGGHGTEAFF. The CDR3 DNA reads as TGCAGCGTCTCAGGGGGACACGGCACTGAAGCTTTCTTT.

This sequence joins TRBV5-1 and TRBJ2-5; the D is unclear. Germline CDR1 is SGHRS and CDR2 is YFSETQ. V lost 1 base and J lost 2, with 12 bases in between. The CDR3 sequence is 15 residues long. The DNA for the CDR3 is TGCGCCAGCAGCTTGAGATCCCCGACTCAAGAGACCCAGTACTTC. This encodes CASSLRSPTQETQYF.

CDR3 sequence: CASRRTESSQPQHF. In nucleotides, the CDR3 is TGTGCCAGCAGAAGGACAGAGTCGTCTCAGCCCCAGCATTTT. The J gene is TRBJ1-5, the V gene TRBV2; TRBD1 might be the D (6 bases). Per the germline V gene, CDR1 is SNHLY and CDR2 is FYNNEI. The CDR3 runs to 14 residues. Trimming cost V 6 bases and J 6 bases, with 15 bases left between them.

The CDR3 DNA is TGTGCCAGCAGCGTAGGGGGCTCGGGTGAAGCTTTCTTT. Amino acid sequence: CASSVGGSGEAFF. The rearrangement uses TRBV9 and TRBJ1-1, with D tentatively TRBD1 (5 bases). The CDR3 sequence is 13 residues long. Trimming removed 0 bases from V and 7 bases from J, with 10 bases in between. Germline values: CDR1 SGDLS, CDR2 YYNGEE.

This chain links TRBV4-3 with TRBJ2-7; TRBD1 matches at 10 bases. Germline V gives CDR1 LGHNA, CDR2 YSLEER. Trimming cost V 1 base and J 5 bases; bases outside gene matches: 11. The CDR3 sequence is 17 residues long. CDR3 DNA sequence: TGCGCCAGCAGCCAAGGGATAAGAGGACAGGGGGGCCACGAGCAGTACTTC. It codes for CASSQGIRGQGGHEQYF.

The V and J genes are TRBV5-4 and TRBJ1-6; 7 bases align to TRBD1. The CDR3 sequence is 15 residues long. V trimming: 4 bases; J trimming: 9 bases; junction bases outside the gene matches: 10. The germline V gene has CDR1 SGHNT and CDR2 YYREEE (reference sequence). Here the CDR3 DNA reads TGTGCCAGCAGCCTAGAGACAGGGATTCCTTCACCCCTCCACTTT. As protein: CASSLETGIPSPLHF.

In this sample, this clone turned up a few times. The V and J genes are TRBV7-9 and TRBJ2-6, with 7 bases identical to TRBD1. The J segment lost 2 bases and the V segment lost 8 bases, leaving 9 bases of the junction unmatched. The CDR3 loop spans 16 amino acids. Germline values: CDR1 SEHNR, CDR2 FQNEAQ (reference sequence). The CDR3 DNA sequence: TGTGCCAGCGTTGACAGGGTGGACGCTGGGGCCAACGTCCTGACTTTC. It codes for CASVDRVDAGANVLTF.